One sample yielded the 30 T cell receptor beta chains listed below, sequenced in a study of blood T cell repertoires in COVID-19. Only in-frame clones appear in the TCRdb table, and some are missing; sequencing was by immunoSEQ multiplex PCR. Here the sample spans tens of thousands of clones, around nine tenths being singletons. The sample comprised peripheral blood. These receptors originate from a woman aged 45 to 65 with active or convalescent COVID-19.

V is TRBV15 and J is TRBJ1-6; weak D call: TRBD1 (6 bases). This CDR3 is 15 amino acids long. Germline CDR1 and CDR2: LNHNV and YYDKDF (reference sequence). Trimming took off 5 bases at V and 10 bases at J, with 18 bases between the two ends. CDR3 nucleotides: TGTGCCACCAGCGGCGGACAGTCTTCGGGGTCACCCCTCCACTTT. This gives the protein CATSGGQSSGSPLHF.

This clone was found a few times. V gene TRBV5-1 combines with J gene TRBJ2-3, with D possibly being TRBD2 (5 bases). Germline V CDR1 and CDR2: SGHRS, YFSETQ. Trimming took off 0 bases at V and 0 bases at J, with 11 bases between the two ends. The CDR3 has 16 residues. CDR3: CASSLEWRVSTDTQYF. The CDR3 DNA follows: TGCGCCAGCAGCTTGGAATGGCGGGTTAGCACAGATACGCAGTATTTT.

The genes are TRBV9 and TRBJ2-1, with TRBD2 matching 9 bases. The CDR3 consists of 15 residues. Germline V CDR1 and CDR2: SGDLS, YYNGEE. After removal of 4 bases from V and 7 bases from J, the junction contained 9 bases not matched to a gene. The CDR3 here is CASSPGTSWYNEQFF. The CDR3 bases are TGTGCCAGCAGCCCCGGGACTAGCTGGTATAATGAGCAGTTCTTC.

Remarks on this clone: At one boundary the junction diverges from the germline segment, which might be a read error. This sequence joins TRBV19 and TRBJ1-1; D is ambiguous. Germline CDR1 and CDR2: LNHDA and SQIVND (reference sequence). The CDR3 runs to 13 residues. CDR3: CASSVDHSSGAFF. CDR3 nucleotides: TGTGCCAGTAGTGTAGACCATTCTAGTGGGGCTTTCTTT.

This CDR3 reads CASSYGTVNTEAFF. Written as DNA, the CDR3 is TGTGCCAGCAGTTACGGGACAGTGAACACTGAAGCTTTCTTT. The chain joins TRBV6-5 to TRBJ1-1; TRBD1 aligns across 7 bases. V dropped 2 bases and J dropped 0; count of bases not matched to a gene: 0. This CDR3 spans 14 amino acids. Germline V gene lookup returns CDR1 MNHEY and CDR2 SVGAGI.

This rearrangement joins TRBV6-5 to TRBJ1-2, with 7 bases fitting TRBD1. This CDR3 region has 13 residues. From germline, CDR1 is MNHEY and CDR2 SVGAGI. With V trimmed by 6 bases and J by 8 bases, 9 bases remained unmatched. CDR3 DNA: TGTGCCAGCAGACCCACAGGGGTGGGGGGCTACACCTTC. Encoded protein: CASRPTGVGGYTF.

The V call is TRBV19, the J call TRBJ2-7; 9 bases are a match to TRBD1. This CDR3 has 15 amino acids. From germline, CDR1 is LNHDA and CDR2 SQIVND (reference sequence). Trimming cost V 1 base and J 2 bases; bases outside gene matches: 3. In nucleotides, the CDR3 is TGTGCCAGTAGTATAGCGGGACAGGGCACCTACGAGCAGTACTTC. Translation: CASSIAGQGTYEQYF.

The chain has TRBV6-1 and TRBJ2-2, with D tentatively TRBD2 (5 bases). V shed 2 bases and J shed 8 bases, with 15 bases lying between them. The CDR3 totals 15 residues. The germline gives CDR1 MNHNS, CDR2 SASEGT. The CDR3: CASSESLLAAGELFF. CDR3 in DNA: TGTGCCAGCAGTGAATCCCTCCTAGCAGCAGGGGAGCTGTTTTTT.

The V and J genes are TRBV6-6 and TRBJ2-1; 8 bases map to TRBD2. Germline lookup yields CDR1 MNHNY and CDR2 SVGAGI (reference sequence). J was trimmed by 5 bases and V by 5 bases; bases with no gene match: 8. The CDR3 runs to 15 residues. The CDR3 reads CASSNTGTRNNEQFF. The DNA for the CDR3 is TGTGCCAGCAGTAATACCGGGACTAGGAACAATGAGCAGTTCTTC.

The rearrangement uses TRBV6-5 and TRBJ1-2; 8 nucleotides match TRBD1. The CDR3 consists of 16 residues. V shed 4 bases, J shed 4 bases, and the junction held 11 bases outside the gene matches. Germline assignment: CDR1 MNHEY and CDR2 SVGAGI. Written as DNA, the CDR3 is TGTGCCAGCAGTTTACGAGGCGGACAGGGTTTCTATGGCTACACCTTC. This translates into CASSLRGGQGFYGYTF.

This sequence joins TRBV5-1 and TRBJ2-3, with 14 bases lining up with TRBD2. The CDR3 has 17 residues. Trimming cost V 2 bases and J 5 bases; bases outside gene matches: 7. Germline lookup yields CDR1 SGHRS and CDR2 YFSETQ. As DNA, the CDR3 is TGCGCCAGCAGCTTATCCGGGACTAGCGGGAGTGGAGATACGCAGTATTTT. Translation gives CASSLSGTSGSGDTQYF.

The CDR3 bases are TGTGCCTGCGGCCCCGGCCATGAGCAGTTCTTC. Protein sequence: CACGPGHEQFF. This chain joins TRBV28 and TRBJ2-1; no clear D. The CDR3 runs 11 residues. The germline CDR1 and CDR2 sequences are MDHEN and SYDVKM. Trimming stripped 11 bases from V and 8 bases from J, with 13 bases between.

This CDR3 reads CASSEGVASTDTQYF. Written as DNA, the CDR3 is TGTGCCAGCAGCGAGGGGGTTGCTAGCACAGATACGCAGTATTTT. The gene calls are TRBV25-1 and TRBJ2-3; maybe TRBD1 (6 bases). The CDR3 sequence is 15 residues long. In germline, CDR1 is MGHDK, CDR2 SYGVNS. V lost 6 bases, J lost 0 bases, and 13 bases lay in between.

The V gene is TRBV19, the J gene TRBJ2-1; TRBD2 is a possible D gene (6 bases). Germline V gene lookup returns CDR1 LNHDA and CDR2 SQIVND (reference sequence). V lost 2 bases and J 0 bases, leaving 11 bases between the germline ends. This CDR3 has 16 amino acids. The chain's CDR3 is CASSIWRGTSYNEQFF. CDR3 sequence (DNA): TGTGCCAGTAGTATATGGCGGGGCACCTCCTACAATGAGCAGTTCTTC.

This chain links TRBV6-5 with TRBJ2-2; D ambiguous. The CDR3 totals 15 residues. Germline lookup yields CDR1 MNHEY and CDR2 SVGAGI. V was cut by 7 bases and J by 0 bases, with 12 bases left in between. In nucleotides, the CDR3 is TGTGCCAGCACCCCAATGGGCCCGAACACCGGGGAGCTGTTTTTT. This gives the protein CASTPMGPNTGELFF.

V and J are TRBV19 and TRBJ2-2, with TRBD1 as a possible D gene (6 bases). The CDR3 consists of 14 residues. From germline, CDR1 is LNHDA and CDR2 SQIVND (reference sequence). Trimming took off 7 bases at V and 3 bases at J, with 12 bases between the two ends. The CDR3 sequence: CASIRTAYTGELFF. For the CDR3, the DNA is TGTGCCAGTATCCGGACAGCCTACACCGGGGAGCTGTTTTTT. Filled out from reference TRBV19 and TRBJ2-2, the complete variable domain reads DGGITQSPKYLFRKEGQNVTLSCEQNLNHDAMYWYRQDPGQGLRLIYYSQIVNDFQKGDIAEGYSVSREKKESFPLTVTSAQKNPTAFYLCASIRTAYTGELFFGEGSRLTVL.

The chain employs TRBV19 and TRBJ2-1; 9 bases are a match to TRBD2. Per the germline V gene, CDR1 is LNHDA and CDR2 is SQIVND (reference sequence). V lost 1 base to trimming and J lost 8 bases; unmatched junction nucleotides: 9. This CDR3 has 16 amino acids. CDR3 bases: TGTGCCAGTAGTATAGGGGTAGCGGGGGACCTTGATGAGCAGTTCTTC. Encoded protein: CASSIGVAGDLDEQFF.

The J gene is TRBJ2-7, the V gene TRBV7-8, with 12 bases matching TRBD2. The CDR3 has 15 amino acids. Trimming removed 6 bases from V and 9 bases from J; junction bases left unmatched: 12. The germline CDR1 and CDR2 sequences are SGHVS and FQNEAQ. The CDR3 spells CASSAGRLAGVAQYF. In DNA form, the CDR3 reads TGTGCCAGCAGTGCCGGGCGACTAGCGGGAGTTGCGCAGTACTTC.

The chain couples TRBV11-3 to TRBJ2-2; 10 bases are a match to TRBD1. The CDR3 totals 14 residues. CDR1 SGHNT and CDR2 YENEEA come from the germline V gene. The V gene end was trimmed by 6 bases and the J gene end by 6 bases; junction bases not matched to a gene: 4. Here the CDR3 reads CASRGQGKPGELFF. The CDR3 nucleotides read TGTGCCAGCAGGGGACAGGGGAAACCCGGGGAGCTGTTTTTT.

Only a few counts were recorded for this clone. The chain carries TRBV15 and TRBJ2-7; the D gene is possibly TRBD1 (6 bases). V lost 4 bases to trimming and J lost 6 bases, with 25 bases between them. The CDR3 runs 17 residues. Germline CDR1 LNHNV, CDR2 YYDKDF (reference sequence). The CDR3 loop reads CATSKTKTGPEIPEQYF. The CDR3 region has the DNA TGTGCCACCAGCAAAACGAAGACAGGTCCCGAAATCCCCGAGCAGTACTTC.

This CDR3 is CASSQGKGGSRSYEQYF. The CDR3 nucleotides are TGTGCCAGCAGCCAAGGAAAAGGCGGATCGAGGTCCTACGAGCAGTACTTC. The chain couples TRBV14 to TRBJ2-7; no clear D. Trimming shortened V by 1 base and J by 1 base, and 17 bases separated the two germline ends. This CDR3 is built from 17 residues. Germline V CDR1 and CDR2: SGHDN, FVKESK.

This chain connects TRBV27 to TRBJ2-2; 11 nucleotides agree with TRBD1. The CDR3 totals 16 residues. Trimming cost V 5 bases and J 6 bases; bases outside gene matches: 8. Looked up from germline, CDR1 is MNHEY and CDR2 is SMNVEV (reference sequence). The chain's CDR3 is CASSQRTGGAPGELFF. CDR3 nucleotide sequence: TGTGCCAGCAGTCAGCGGACAGGGGGCGCCCCCGGGGAGCTGTTTTTT.

CDR3 loop: CSAQTSGETQYF. The CDR3 DNA is TGCAGCGCCCAAACTAGCGGAGAGACCCAGTACTTC. The rearrangement joins TRBV29-1 to TRBJ2-5; 8 bases align to TRBD2. Germline V CDR1 and CDR2: SQVTM, ANQGSEA. V was clipped by 7 bases and J by 4 bases; unmatched bases: 5. There are 12 residues in the CDR3.

The chain recombines TRBV30 with TRBJ2-7, with 7 positions matching TRBD2. The CDR3 has 16 amino acids. Germline V gives CDR1 GTSNPN, CDR2 SVGIG (reference sequence). The V and J ends lost 0 bases and 1 base, in that order; junction bases with no gene match: 9. The CDR3 region is CAWSVPSRGGSYEQYF. The CDR3 region has the DNA TGTGCCTGGAGTGTTCCTAGTAGGGGAGGGTCCTACGAGCAGTACTTC.

The rearrangement links TRBV7-3 to TRBJ2-2; 10 positions match TRBD2. V shed 4 bases and J 4 bases; nucleotides not matched to a gene: 12. Germline V gives CDR1 SGHTA, CDR2 FQGTGA. This CDR3 contains 18 residues. CDR3 nucleotide sequence: TGTGCCAGCAGCTCTGGACCTAGCGGGAGAGGGGGCACCGGGGAGCTGTTTTTT. This translates into CASSSGPSGRGGTGELFF.

This chain joins TRBV5-1 and TRBJ2-3; 7 bases align to TRBD2. V lost 0 bases to trimming and J lost 6 bases; unmatched junction nucleotides: 4. From germline, CDR1 is SGHRS and CDR2 YFSETQ. This CDR3 is 14 amino acids long. The CDR3 nucleotides read TGCGCCAGCAGCTTGGTTGGTAGCGGGGATACGCAGTATTTT. Amino acid sequence: CASSLVGSGDTQYF.

Here the CDR3 reads CASSFWGGTEAFF. The DNA for the CDR3 is TGTGCCAGCAGCTTTTGGGGGGGCACTGAAGCTTTCTTT. This chain links TRBV5-4 with TRBJ1-1, with D possibly being TRBD1 (5 bases). The CDR3 has 13 residues. The ends were cut back, 2 bases at V and 4 bases at J, with 9 bases in the middle. Germline loops: CDR1 SGHNT, CDR2 YYREEE (reference sequence).

Only one count was recorded for this clone. This chain links TRBV6-1 with TRBJ2-1; possibly TRBD1 for D (7 bases). CDR3 length: 17 residues. The V and J ends lost 1 base and 2 bases respectively, with 15 bases between them. Germline loops: CDR1 MNHNS, CDR2 SASEGT. The CDR3 nucleotides read TGTGCCAGCAGTGAAGTGTTTGGAGGGGGCACCTACAATGAGCAGTTCTTC. Its translation: CASSEVFGGGTYNEQFF.

V gene TRBV5-4 combines with J gene TRBJ2-7, with 8 nucleotides matching TRBD1. Germline V gene sequence: CDR1 SGHNT, CDR2 YYREEE (reference sequence). With V trimmed by 4 bases and J by 3 bases, 9 bases remained unmatched. CDR3 length equals 15 residues. CDR3 in amino acids: CASSLDRAHYYEQYF. The CDR3 DNA reads TGTGCCAGCAGCCTGGACAGGGCACATTACTACGAGCAGTACTTC. The whole variable domain, filled in from reference TRBV5-4 and TRBJ2-7, reads ETGVTQSPTHLIKTRGQQVTLRCSSQSGHNTVSWYQQALGQGPQFIFQYYREEENGRGNFPPRFSGLQFPNYSSELNVNALELDDSALYLCASSLDRAHYYEQYFGPGTRLTVT.

As concerns this clone: A read error may produce the germline difference seen at one junction end. The V and J genes are TRBV28 and TRBJ1-1, with 12 bases aligning to TRBD1. CDR1 is MDHEN and CDR2 is SYDVKM in the germline V gene. This CDR3 has 18 residues. The CDR3, as DNA: TGTGCCAGCAGCTTATCCGGGGGACCGGGACAGGGGGCCACTGAAGCTTTCTTT. Its translation: CASSLSGGPGQGATEAFF.